The 22 T cell receptor beta chains below all came from one sample that was sequenced in a study of blood T cell repertoires in COVID-19. This table comes from immunoSEQ multiplex PCR, and its TCRdb copy is limited to in-frame clones, with some not included. The table includes a few hundred thousand clones, around 83% detected once. What was sequenced was peripheral blood. The receptors were gathered from a man younger than 40 who had recovered from COVID-19.

The J gene is TRBJ2-5, the V gene TRBV18, with TRBD2 matching over 11 bases. After removal of 5 bases from V and 1 base from J, the junction contained 6 bases not matched to a gene. The CDR3 extends over 16 amino acids. CDR1 and CDR2 from the germline V gene are KGHSH and LQKENI. The CDR3 region is CASSATSGGFQETQYF. DNA of the CDR3: TGTGCCAGCTCAGCCACTAGCGGGGGCTTCCAAGAGACCCAGTACTTC.

The chain joins TRBV10-2 to TRBJ2-5; D might be TRBD1 (5 bases). Looked up from germline, CDR1 is WSHSY and CDR2 is SAAADI. The CDR3 covers 13 residues. V was cut by 6 bases and J by 0 bases, with 8 bases left in between. The CDR3 coding sequence is TGCGCCAGCAGCGGACATTACCAAGAGACCCAGTACTTC. Protein sequence: CASSGHYQETQYF.

The rearrangement links TRBV27 to TRBJ2-1; 8 nucleotides agree with TRBD2. Germline values: CDR1 MNHEY, CDR2 SMNVEV (reference sequence). V trimming: 11 bases; J trimming: 8 bases; junction bases outside the gene matches: 17. The CDR3 consists of 15 residues. In nucleotides, the CDR3 is TGTGCCGCATCTCGCGGGGGGCGGCGTTTCCATGAGCAGTTCTTC. Its protein product is CAASRGGRRFHEQFF.

The V gene is TRBV18, the J gene TRBJ2-5, with a tentative D call TRBD2 (6 bases). Trimming shortened V by 6 bases and J by 5 bases, and 13 bases separated the two germline ends. CDR1 KGHSH and CDR2 LQKENI come from the germline V gene. This CDR3 contains 13 residues. The CDR3 DNA follows: TGTGCCAGCTCCCCAAGGACTACCGAGACCCAGTACTTC. Encoded protein: CASSPRTTETQYF. The entire variable domain, with the rest obtained from reference TRBV18 and TRBJ2-5, is as follows: NAGVMQNPRHLVRRRGQEARLRCSPMKGHSHVYWYRQLPEEGLKFMVYLQKENIIDESGMPKERFSAEFPKEGPSILRIQQVVRGDSAAYFCASSPRTTETQYFGPGTRLLVL.

This clone was observed a handful of times. The chain recombines TRBV2 with TRBJ1-1; tentative D call: TRBD1 (6 bases). Looked up from germline, CDR1 is SNHLY and CDR2 is FYNNEI. V lost 6 bases and J 4 bases, leaving 15 bases between the germline ends. The CDR3 covers 14 residues. Written as DNA, the CDR3 is TGTGCCAGCAGGGACCAGGGGAGTTTCACTGAAGCTTTCTTT. This gives the protein CASRDQGSFTEAFF.

The CDR3 nucleotides read TGTGCCAGCAGCCTAAGCGTAATCTCTGGAAACACCATATATTTT. Its protein is CASSLSVISGNTIYF. The chain uses TRBV7-6 and TRBJ1-3; no clear D. The CDR3 covers 15 residues. Germline V gives CDR1 SGHVS, CDR2 FNYEAQ. The V gene lost 5 bases and the J gene lost 0 bases, with 11 bases spanning the gap.

CDR3 in DNA: TGTGCCAGCAGTTACTCGATCAGGGGTACAGATACGCAGTATTTT. Its protein is CASSYSIRGTDTQYF. The V and J genes are TRBV6-5 and TRBJ2-3; possibly TRBD1 for D (6 bases). This CDR3 spans 15 amino acids. The V gene's germline CDR1 is MNHEY and CDR2 SVGAGI. Trimming removed 0 bases from V and 3 bases from J, with 10 bases in between.

The chain links TRBV18 to TRBJ1-3, with a weak D call TRBD1 (6 bases). With 3 bases removed from V and 0 bases from J, the gap between germline ends came to 12 bases. Germline V gives CDR1 KGHSH, CDR2 LQKENI. The CDR3 runs 16 residues. CDR3 DNA: TGTGCCAGCTCACCGGCACAGGGCTACTCTGGAAACACCATATATTTT. This translates into CASSPAQGYSGNTIYF.

This rearrangement joins TRBV28 to TRBJ2-1; possibly TRBD2 for D (6 bases). Trimming cost V 5 bases and J 0 bases, with 14 bases left between them. The CDR3 is 16 amino acids. Looked up from germline, CDR1 is MDHEN and CDR2 is SYDVKM. As DNA, the CDR3 is TGTGCCAGCAGTCCTCGTTTAGCGGCCTCCTACAATGAGCAGTTCTTC. Its protein product is CASSPRLAASYNEQFF.

The V call is TRBV15, the J call TRBJ1-4, with 7 bases that match TRBD1. V was pared by 0 bases and J by 8 bases, with 6 bases of the junction left unmatched. Germline CDR1 is LNHNV and CDR2 is YYDKDF (reference sequence). The CDR3 contains 15 residues. In DNA form, the CDR3 reads TGTGCCACCAGCAGAGAGAAGGGGGCATGGGAAAAACTGTTTTTT. This codes for CATSREKGAWEKLFF.

The genes are TRBV4-1 and TRBJ2-7; no clear D gene. The CDR3 is 13 amino acids. The germline V and J ends were trimmed by 3 bases and 6 bases, with 12 bases remaining between them. In germline, CDR1 is MGHRA, CDR2 YSYEKL. The CDR3 sequence: CASSQYEYAEQYF. The CDR3 nucleotides read TGCGCCAGCAGCCAGTATGAGTACGCCGAGCAGTACTTC.

The chain recombines TRBV19 with TRBJ2-1, with D possibly being TRBD2 (6 bases). The V and J ends lost 4 bases and 8 bases respectively, with 15 bases between them. CDR1 and CDR2 (germline): LNHDA, SQIVND (reference sequence). The CDR3 loop spans 14 amino acids. CDR3 nucleotide sequence: TGTGCCAGTAGTACAAGACTAGACGGCGATGAGCAGTTCTTC. Residues: CASSTRLDGDEQFF.

The chain carries TRBV5-5 and TRBJ2-5; 10 bases fit TRBD1. Germline CDR1 SGHKS, CDR2 YYEKEE (reference sequence). The V and J ends lost 0 bases and 3 bases, in that order; junction bases with no gene match: 8. The CDR3 has 17 amino acids. In DNA form, the CDR3 reads TGTGCCAGCAGCTTGGGACAGGGGGCTTCGCATAAAGAGACCCAGTACTTC. This codes for CASSLGQGASHKETQYF.

The table lists this clone with a count of one. This chain connects TRBV9 to TRBJ2-2; TRBD1 agrees at 7 bases. The CDR3 is 18 amino acids. Unmatched junction bases numbered 10, after V lost 1 base and J lost 1 base. The V gene's germline CDR1 is SGDLS and CDR2 YYNGEE. CDR3 sequence: CASSVRAWGQLNTGELFF. For the CDR3, the DNA is TGTGCCAGCAGCGTACGGGCCTGGGGACAGCTGAACACCGGGGAGCTGTTTTTT.

The chain employs TRBV5-8 and TRBJ1-1; weak D call: TRBD1 (5 bases). Between the trimmed V and J ends, which lost 4 bases and 5 bases, there was a span of 12 bases. This CDR3 is 13 amino acids long. CDR1 is SGHTS, CDR2 YDEGEE, per germline. The CDR3, as DNA: TGTGCCAGCAGCCCTGATAGGGGTACTGAAGCTTTCTTT. It specifies CASSPDRGTEAFF.

The V call is TRBV28, the J call TRBJ1-2, with D possibly TRBD1 on 6 matching bases. In germline, CDR1 is MDHEN, CDR2 SYDVKM. CDR3 length equals 16 residues. V was shortened by 2 bases and J by 4 bases, with 17 bases between the two germline ends. The CDR3 nucleotides read TGTGCCAGCAGTTTAAGCGGTCGGGGGGCCCTCTATGGCTACACCTTC. This translates into CASSLSGRGALYGYTF.

This sequence joins TRBV6-5 and TRBJ2-5; 10 bases fit TRBD2. CDR1 is MNHEY, CDR2 SVGAGI, per germline. The CDR3 contains 14 residues. With V trimmed by 6 bases and J by 4 bases, 5 bases remained unmatched. CDR3 DNA sequence: TGTGCCAGCAGACCTAGCGGGGGAACAGAGACCCAGTACTTC. It encodes CASRPSGGTETQYF.

The chain couples TRBV5-1 to TRBJ1-5; TRBD1 agrees at 9 bases. The trim removed 4 bases at V and 5 bases at J, leaving 7 bases unmatched. The CDR3 is 15 amino acids. In germline, CDR1 is SGHRS, CDR2 YFSETQ. CDR3 DNA sequence: TGCGCCAGCAGCCTAAGCGGACAGGGGTATCAGCCCCAGCATTTT. Translation gives CASSLSGQGYQPQHF.

The genes are TRBV7-2 and TRBJ2-5; TRBD2 agrees at 9 bases. Germline-derived CDR1 and CDR2 are SGHTA and FQGNSA. J lost 4 bases, V lost 7 bases, and 13 bases had no gene match. The CDR3 runs to 16 residues. CDR3 amino acids: CASTPGGTSNRETQYF. The CDR3, as DNA: TGTGCCAGCACTCCCGGCGGGACTAGCAATCGAGAGACCCAGTACTTC.

The chain combines TRBV6-6 with TRBJ2-7; possibly TRBD2 for D (6 bases). With 11 bases removed from V and 1 base from J, the gap between germline ends came to 15 bases. There are 13 residues in the CDR3. Looked up from germline, CDR1 is MNHNY and CDR2 is SVGAGI (reference sequence). As DNA, the CDR3 is TGTGCCGTCTGTAGGGACTCGTCCTACGAGCAGTACTTC. It translates to CAVCRDSSYEQYF.

This chain links TRBV29-1 with TRBJ2-7; 8 bases agree with TRBD1. The CDR3 sequence is 13 residues long. The V and J ends lost 1 base and 6 bases, in that order; junction bases with no gene match: 5. In germline, CDR1 is SQVTM, CDR2 ANQGSEA. The CDR3: CSVEGAGGGEQYF. In DNA, the CDR3 is TGCAGCGTTGAAGGTGCAGGGGGCGGCGAGCAGTACTTC.

This clone came up a few times. V and J are TRBV19 and TRBJ2-3, with D possibly TRBD1 on 6 matching bases. The V end lost 3 bases, the J end lost 0 bases, and 13 bases lay between the germline ends. Germline CDR1 is LNHDA and CDR2 is SQIVND (reference sequence). The CDR3 loop spans 16 amino acids. CDR3 region: CASSIEGQPSTDTQYF. As DNA, the CDR3 is TGTGCCAGTAGTATCGAAGGACAGCCTAGCACAGATACGCAGTATTTT.